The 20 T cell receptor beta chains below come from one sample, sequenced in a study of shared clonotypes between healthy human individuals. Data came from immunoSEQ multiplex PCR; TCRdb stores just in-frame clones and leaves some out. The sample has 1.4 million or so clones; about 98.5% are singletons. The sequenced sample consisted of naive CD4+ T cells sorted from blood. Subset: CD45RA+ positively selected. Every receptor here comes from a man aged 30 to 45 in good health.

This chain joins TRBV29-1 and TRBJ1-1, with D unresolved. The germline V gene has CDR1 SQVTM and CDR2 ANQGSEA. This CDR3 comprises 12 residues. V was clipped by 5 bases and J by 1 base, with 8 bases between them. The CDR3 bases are TGCAGCGTTTCCCACCCGAACACTGAAGCTTTCTTT. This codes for CSVSHPNTEAFF.

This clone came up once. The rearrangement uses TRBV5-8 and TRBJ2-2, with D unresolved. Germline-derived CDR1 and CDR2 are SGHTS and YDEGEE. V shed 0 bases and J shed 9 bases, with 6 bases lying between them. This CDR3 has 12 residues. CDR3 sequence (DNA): TGTGCCAGCAGCTTGGTTGGTAGGGAGCTGTTTTTT. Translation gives CASSLVGRELFF.

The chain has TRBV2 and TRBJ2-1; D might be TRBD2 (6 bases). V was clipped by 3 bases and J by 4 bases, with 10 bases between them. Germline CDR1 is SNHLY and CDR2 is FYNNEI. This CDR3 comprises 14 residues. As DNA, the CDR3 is TGTGCCAGCAGTGAGGGCGGGAAGTACAATGAGCAGTTCTTC. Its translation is CASSEGGKYNEQFF.

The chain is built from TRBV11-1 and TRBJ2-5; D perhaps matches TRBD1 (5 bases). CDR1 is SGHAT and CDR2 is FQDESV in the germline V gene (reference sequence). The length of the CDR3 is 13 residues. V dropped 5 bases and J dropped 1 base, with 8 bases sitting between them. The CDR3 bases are TGTGCCAGCAGCCGACAGCTCCAAGAGACCCAGTACTTC. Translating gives CASSRQLQETQYF.

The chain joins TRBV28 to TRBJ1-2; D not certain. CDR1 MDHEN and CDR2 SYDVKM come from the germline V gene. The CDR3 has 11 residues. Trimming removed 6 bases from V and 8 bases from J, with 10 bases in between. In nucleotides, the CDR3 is TGTGCCAGCAGCCGACCAGGAGGCTACACCTTC. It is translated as CASSRPGGYTF.

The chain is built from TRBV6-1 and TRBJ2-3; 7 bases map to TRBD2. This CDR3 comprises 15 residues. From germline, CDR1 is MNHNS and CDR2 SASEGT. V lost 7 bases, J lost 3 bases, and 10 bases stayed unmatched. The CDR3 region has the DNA TGTGCCAGCACCCTCCGGTCTAGCGGAACAGATACGCAGTATTTT. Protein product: CASTLRSSGTDTQYF.

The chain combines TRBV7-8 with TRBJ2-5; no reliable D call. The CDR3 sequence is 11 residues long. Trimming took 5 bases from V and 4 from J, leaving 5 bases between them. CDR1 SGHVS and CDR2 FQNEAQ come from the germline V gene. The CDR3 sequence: CASSRTETQYF. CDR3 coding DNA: TGTGCCAGCAGCCGTACAGAGACCCAGTACTTC.

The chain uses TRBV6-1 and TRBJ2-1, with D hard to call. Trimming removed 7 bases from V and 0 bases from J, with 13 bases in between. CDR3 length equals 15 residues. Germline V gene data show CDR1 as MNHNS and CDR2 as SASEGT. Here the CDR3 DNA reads TGTGCCAGCATCCGGACGGTAAGCTCCTACAATGAGCAGTTCTTC. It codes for CASIRTVSSYNEQFF.

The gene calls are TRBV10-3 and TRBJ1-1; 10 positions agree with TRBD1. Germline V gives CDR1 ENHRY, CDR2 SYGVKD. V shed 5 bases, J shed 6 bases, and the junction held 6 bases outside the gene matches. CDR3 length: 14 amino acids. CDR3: CAISRQGASAEAFF. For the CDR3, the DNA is TGTGCCATCAGTCGACAGGGGGCATCAGCTGAAGCTTTCTTT.

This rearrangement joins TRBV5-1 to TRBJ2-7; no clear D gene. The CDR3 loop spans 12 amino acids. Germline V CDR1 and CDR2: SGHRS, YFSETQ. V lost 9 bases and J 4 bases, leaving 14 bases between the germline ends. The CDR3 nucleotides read TGCGCCACCTCTGGTCCTGGGTACGAGCAGTACTTC. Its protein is CATSGPGYEQYF.

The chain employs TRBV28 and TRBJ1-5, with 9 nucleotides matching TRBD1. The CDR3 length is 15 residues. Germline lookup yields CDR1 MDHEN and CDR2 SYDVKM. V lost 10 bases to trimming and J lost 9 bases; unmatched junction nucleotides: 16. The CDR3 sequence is CATKQGARTVGPQHF. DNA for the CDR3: TGTGCCACAAAACAGGGGGCGCGGACGGTTGGGCCCCAGCATTTT.

The CDR3 reads CASSFPAGASNEQFF. DNA of the CDR3: TGTGCCAGCAGCTTCCCAGCGGGAGCCTCCAATGAGCAGTTCTTC. The genes are TRBV7-8 and TRBJ2-1; TRBD2 matches 8 bases. The CDR3 extends over 15 amino acids. Trimming cost V 3 bases and J 6 bases; bases outside gene matches: 7. Looked up from germline, CDR1 is SGHVS and CDR2 is FQNEAQ.

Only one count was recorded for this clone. Here the CDR3 reads CSVRDRATYEQYF. The CDR3 DNA sequence: TGCAGCGTTCGGGACAGGGCGACCTACGAGCAGTACTTC. This rearrangement joins TRBV29-1 to TRBJ2-7; TRBD1 aligns across 9 bases. There are 13 residues in the CDR3. V shed 5 bases and J 2 bases; nucleotides not matched to a gene: 4. Germline V gene sequence: CDR1 SQVTM, CDR2 ANQGSEA.

CDR3 nucleotide sequence: TGCGCCAGCAGCTTGGGATGGTCCAACGAGCAGTTCTTC. It specifies CASSLGWSNEQFF. The rearrangement links TRBV5-1 to TRBJ2-1, with D unresolved. The CDR3 is 13 residues long. With 0 bases removed from V and 10 bases from J, the gap between germline ends came to 11 bases. Germline V gene data show CDR1 as SGHRS and CDR2 as YFSETQ.

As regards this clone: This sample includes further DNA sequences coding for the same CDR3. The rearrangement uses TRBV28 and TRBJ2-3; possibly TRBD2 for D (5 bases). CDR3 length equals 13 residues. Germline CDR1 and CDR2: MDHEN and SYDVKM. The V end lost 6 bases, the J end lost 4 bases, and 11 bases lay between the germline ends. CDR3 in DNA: TGTGCCAGCAGCCCCGGCGGGTCAGATACGCAGTATTTT. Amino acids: CASSPGGSDTQYF.

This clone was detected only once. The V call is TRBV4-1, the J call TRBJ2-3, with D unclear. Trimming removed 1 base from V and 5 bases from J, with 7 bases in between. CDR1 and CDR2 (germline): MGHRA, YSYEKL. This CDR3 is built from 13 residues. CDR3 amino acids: CASSQVILDTQYF. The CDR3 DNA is TGCGCCAGCAGCCAAGTTATTTTAGATACGCAGTATTTT.

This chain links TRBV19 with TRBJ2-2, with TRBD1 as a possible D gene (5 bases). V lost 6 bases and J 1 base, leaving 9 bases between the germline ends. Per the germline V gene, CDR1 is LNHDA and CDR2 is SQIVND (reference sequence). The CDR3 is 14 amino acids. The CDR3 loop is CASRRGGNTGELFF. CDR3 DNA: TGTGCCAGTAGAAGGGGTGGGAACACCGGGGAGCTGTTTTTT.

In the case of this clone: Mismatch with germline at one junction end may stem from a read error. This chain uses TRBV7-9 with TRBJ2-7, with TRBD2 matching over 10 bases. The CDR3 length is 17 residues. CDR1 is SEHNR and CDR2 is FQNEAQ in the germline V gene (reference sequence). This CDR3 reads CASSPFLGAGGPYEQYF. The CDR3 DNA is TGTGCCAGCAGCCCGTTCCTGGGAGCGGGAGGGCCCTATGAGCAGTACTTC.

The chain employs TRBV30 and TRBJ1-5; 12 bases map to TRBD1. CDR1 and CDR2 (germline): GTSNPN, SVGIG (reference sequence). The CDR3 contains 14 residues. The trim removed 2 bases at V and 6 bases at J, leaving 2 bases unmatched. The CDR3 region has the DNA TGTGCCTGGAGTCCGGGACAGGGGGCTCAGCCCCAGCATTTT. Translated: CAWSPGQGAQPQHF.

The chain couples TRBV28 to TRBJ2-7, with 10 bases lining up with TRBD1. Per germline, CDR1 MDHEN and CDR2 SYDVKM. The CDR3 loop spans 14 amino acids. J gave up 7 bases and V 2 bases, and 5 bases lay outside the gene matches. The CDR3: CASSLPRTGGEQYF. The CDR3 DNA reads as TGTGCCAGCAGTTTACCCAGGACAGGGGGAGAGCAGTACTTC.